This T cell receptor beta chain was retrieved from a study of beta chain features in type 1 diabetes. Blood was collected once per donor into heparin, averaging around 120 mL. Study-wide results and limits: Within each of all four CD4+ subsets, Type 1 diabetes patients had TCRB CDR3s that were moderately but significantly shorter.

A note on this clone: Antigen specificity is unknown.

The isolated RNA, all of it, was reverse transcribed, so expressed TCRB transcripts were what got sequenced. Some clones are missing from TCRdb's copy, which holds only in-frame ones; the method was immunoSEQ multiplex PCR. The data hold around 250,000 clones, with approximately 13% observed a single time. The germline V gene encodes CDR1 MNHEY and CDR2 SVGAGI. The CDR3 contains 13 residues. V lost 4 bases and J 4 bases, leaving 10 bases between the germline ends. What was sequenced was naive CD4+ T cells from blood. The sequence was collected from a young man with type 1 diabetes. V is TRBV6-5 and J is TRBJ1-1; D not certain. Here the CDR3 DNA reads TGTGCCAGCAGTTTGGGTCGGAGCACTGAAGCTTTCTTT. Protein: CASSLGRSTEAFF.